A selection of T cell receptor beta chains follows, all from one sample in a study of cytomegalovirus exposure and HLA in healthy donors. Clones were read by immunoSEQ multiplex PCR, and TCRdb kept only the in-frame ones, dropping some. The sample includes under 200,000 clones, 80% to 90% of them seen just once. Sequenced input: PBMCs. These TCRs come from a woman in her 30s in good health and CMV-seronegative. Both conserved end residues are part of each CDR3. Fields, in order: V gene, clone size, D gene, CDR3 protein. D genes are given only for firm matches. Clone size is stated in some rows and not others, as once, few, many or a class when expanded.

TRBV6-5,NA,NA,CASSRTGKGQPQHF
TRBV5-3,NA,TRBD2,CARSLVGSGPSRTDTQYF
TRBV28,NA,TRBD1,CASSGTGGSKLIAEAFF
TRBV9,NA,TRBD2,CASSEALAGSSSYEQFF
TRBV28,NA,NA,CASRTRVGSFYEQYF
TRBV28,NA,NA,CATSIGGTGDNEQFF
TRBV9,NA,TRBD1,CASSVGTGGSEAFF
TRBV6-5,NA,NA,CASRVPGANTGELFF
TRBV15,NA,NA,CATSTTGTWVKNIQYF
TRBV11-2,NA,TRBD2,CASRPSGGAGGEQYF
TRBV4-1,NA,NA,CASSQDKLAGAGEQYF
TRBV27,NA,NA,CASSFGGGGTGELFF
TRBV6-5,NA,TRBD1,CASSSGQMNTEAFF
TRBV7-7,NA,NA,CASSLGGSPTDTQYF
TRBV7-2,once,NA,CASSSTVGGGYTF
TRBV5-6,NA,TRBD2,CASSLSPSGSTDTQYF
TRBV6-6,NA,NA,CASSYFYEQYF
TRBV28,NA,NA,CASSLGVSNTEAFF
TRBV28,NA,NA,CASSEKGKGYGYTF
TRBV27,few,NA,CASSFTGQSRSSYEQYF
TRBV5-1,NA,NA,CASSLGFGPSRGEQFF
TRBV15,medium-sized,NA,CATSPTPGNNQPQHF
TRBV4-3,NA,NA,CASSQDQRPSYGYTF
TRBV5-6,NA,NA,CASSLVGEDIQYF
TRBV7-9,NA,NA,CASSLETGTNTEAFF
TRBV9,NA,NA,CASSKEVAGIGSGANVLTF
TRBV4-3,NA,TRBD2,CASSRLLAGAGANVLTF
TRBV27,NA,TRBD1,CASSDGTGTAYEQYF
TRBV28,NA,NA,CASSLGARLLGTEAFF
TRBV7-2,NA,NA,CASSSRASYEQYF
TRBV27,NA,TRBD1,CASSSGQLFREQYF
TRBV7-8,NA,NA,CASSSWTSDGGASPLHF
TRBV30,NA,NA,CAWSLTGRPTEAFF
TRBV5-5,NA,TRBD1,CASSDRDRGNYGYTF
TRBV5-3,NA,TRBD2,CARSSGLVNEQYF
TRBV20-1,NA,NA,CSARRADTQYF
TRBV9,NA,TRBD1,CASSVAGQGNEQYF
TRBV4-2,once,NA,CASSRYDSGGFSAGELFF
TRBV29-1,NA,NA,CSVGDDSTPPKAFF
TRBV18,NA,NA,CASSPPRSSEPTGELFF
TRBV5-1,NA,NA,CATTRVLGTEAFF
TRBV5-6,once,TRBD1,CASSLRGQRNLEAFF
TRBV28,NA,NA,CASSFRGKKDNEQFF
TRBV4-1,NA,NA,CASSQEGNSRQPQHF
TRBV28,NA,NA,CASGPPLYEQYF
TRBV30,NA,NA,CAWSVRFGQTSNPYEQYF
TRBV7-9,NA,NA,CASSLAQERVNEQFF
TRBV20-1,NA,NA,CSARTAAEAFF
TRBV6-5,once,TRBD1,CATGTANTEAFF
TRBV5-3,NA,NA,CARKDRKAYEQYF
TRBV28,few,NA,CASKMGGAGEQYF
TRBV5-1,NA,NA,CASSLVLLGSSYEQYF
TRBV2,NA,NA,CASSDGTSIRSLTQYF
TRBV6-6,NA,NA,CASLREGETQYF
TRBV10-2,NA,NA,CASGPGQNPGNTIYF
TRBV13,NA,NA,CASSPTRGHEQFF
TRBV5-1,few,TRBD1,CASSLQGGRTDTQYF